The 2 T cell receptor beta chains below were found in one sample sequenced in a study of T cell changes during pregnancy in multiple sclerosis (dated 2019 in TCRdb). Libraries came from the immunoSEQ multiplex PCR assay. TCRdb provides this immuneACCESS table in a form limited to in-frame rearrangements. Some clones are lacking; in checked studies, under half of them reflect an unresolved V gene, and why the rest are absent is not known. This sample gives some 80,000 clones in total; about 95% of them show up just once. The ten largest clones capture 1.1% of the sample. This specimen consisted of peripheral blood, obtained in the second trimester of pregnancy. These receptors all come from a female donor with multiple sclerosis, enrolled in a pregnancy study.

The chain is built from TRBV9 and TRBJ1-3; 7 bases are shared with TRBD1. Trimming took 0 bases from V and 6 from J; bases not matched to a gene: 9. CDR3 length equals 16 residues. Germline assignment: CDR1 SGDLS and CDR2 YYNGEE. CDR3 sequence: CASSVEAGGLENTIYF. The CDR3 coding sequence is TGTGCCAGCAGCGTAGAGGCAGGGGGTTTGGAAAACACCATATATTTT.

The J gene is TRBJ2-7, the V gene TRBV6-1; 7 bases map to TRBD1. CDR1 is MNHNS, CDR2 SASEGT, per germline. This CDR3 has 16 amino acids. V lost 2 bases to trimming and J lost 3 bases; unmatched junction nucleotides: 10. Here the CDR3 reads CASSEYGEGGNYEQYF. DNA for the CDR3: TGTGCCAGCAGTGAATATGGGGAAGGGGGCAACTACGAGCAGTACTTC.